This TCR beta chain was obtained from a study of cytomegalovirus exposure and HLA in healthy donors. The PCR ran on 60 Vbeta and 13 Jbeta primers. The data were produced by immunoSEQ multiplex PCR, yet TCRdb's version contains in-frame clones alone and is incomplete. This table holds hundreds of thousands of clones, around 90% found once. The origin of this receptor is a woman aged 18-30 years in good health and CMV-seronegative. Specimen: PBMCs.

The CDR3 bases are TGTGCCAGCAGCCAGGGACAGAACTATGGCTACACCTTC. Its protein product is CASSQGQNYGYTF. The rearrangement uses TRBV14 and TRBJ1-2; 7 bases fit TRBD1. Germline-derived CDR1 and CDR2 are SGHDN and FVKESK. J lost 2 bases, V lost 3 bases, and 0 bases had no gene match. This CDR3 is built from 13 residues.